The T cell receptor beta chain under discussion was sequenced for a study of cytomegalovirus exposure and HLA in healthy donors (dated by TCRdb to 2015 to 2018). Concerning the study at large: According to a later analysis, the 100 to 150 validation repertoires were produced on the same platform as the roughly 600 repertoires of the first cohort. Besides the first cohort of 666 subjects, a separate validation cohort made up of roughly 130 different subjects was used. The study aimed to test whether signatures of past pathogen exposure could be identified by cataloging public T cell receptors. High-throughput TCR immunosequencing, statistical association of individual TCRs with disease status, and machine learning were combined to predict cytomegalovirus infection status.

Separate from the approximately 700-subject first cohort, the validation cohort of around 130 subjects was the group to which the donors belonged. Libraries were prepared through the immunoSEQ multiplex PCR assay. The authors' pipeline ran thus. A statistical classification framework was built for diagnosing cytomegalovirus status from the catalog of TCR beta chain sequences. The table was pulled from immuneACCESS by TCRdb, which kept in-frame rearrangements only. Such tables lose some clones; where checked, under half of the loss comes from unresolved V genes, and the rest has no known cause. That table furnishes V, J and clone size, whereas the DNA furnished D and trimming. Across this sample there are 150,000 to 200,000 clones, with 85% to 90% seen only once. Almost 3% of the sample is in the top ten clones. On this clone itself: The specificity of this receptor is unknown. There are no base qualities to consult, and no much larger clone falls within one base.

Via the germline V gene, CDR1 is SGHVS and CDR2 FNYEAQ. The germline ends are 23 bases apart after V is trimmed by 4 bases and J by 11 bases. Including the terminal cysteine and phenylalanine, the CDR3 comprises 15 residues. Only the CDR3 DNA stays, 45 bases, in frame from base 1. What the work shows at the level of the full study, not this receptor alone: In vitro tests confirmed that a few of the cytomegalovirus-associated TCR beta chains recognize cytomegalovirus antigens. The study gave a list of about 160 TCR beta chains associated with cytomegalovirus. All 120 or so repertoires were used to score co-occurrence in the validation cohort in a later analysis, because that analysis had no HLA typing for the cohort. The classifier was reported to diagnose cytomegalovirus status with high specificity and sensitivity in both the original and validation cohorts. According to the authors, the approach could potentially be generalized to other disease states and immunological phenotypes. Of the cluster scores, 94% were above 0 in a later analysis, which found that TCRs clustered in the first cohort also tended to co-occur in the approximately 130 validation repertoires. While some public TCRs were present in many individuals, most TCR sequences turned up only very rarely across donors.

This receptor was obtained from a man younger than 30 in good health and CMV-seronegative. The source material was PBMCs. The V and J segments used are TRBV7-6 and TRBJ1-1; the D gene is possibly TRBD1, with 6 bases matching. The CDR3 region has the sequence CASSSPRRDTIRAFF. The bases are TGTGCCAGCAGCTCCCCCCGCCGGGACACCATTAGGGCTTTCTTT.